These 32 T cell receptor beta chains originate from one sample sequenced in a study of blood T cell repertoires in COVID-19 (TCRdb year 2020). The library came from the immunoSEQ multiplex PCR assay. Sourced from immuneACCESS, this table was stored by TCRdb with only in-frame sequences that have V and J called. A share of the clones is absent; for the studies checked, an unresolved V gene accounts for under half, and the remainder has no known explanation. The sample includes about 64,000 clones, with 80% to 95% observed a single time. The top ten constitute 9.1% of the sample. Material for sequencing was peripheral blood. Receptors were obtained from a woman older than 75 with active COVID-19.

This rearrangement joins TRBV7-2 to TRBJ1-1, with 7 bases identical to TRBD1. CDR1 SGHTA and CDR2 FQGNSA come from the germline V gene. V lost 7 bases and J lost 1; bases outside the gene matches: 9. CDR3 length: 15 residues. CDR3 loop: CASNRDRLSNTEAFF. In DNA, the CDR3 is TGTGCCAGCAACCGGGACAGACTTTCGAACACTGAAGCTTTCTTT.

This chain connects TRBV3-1 (or the pseudogene TRBV3-2) to TRBJ2-5; D unresolved. The CDR3 runs to 14 residues. Between the trimmed V and J ends, which lost 1 base and 5 bases, there was a span of 11 bases. Germline V lookup: CDR1 LGHDT, CDR2 YNNKEL (reference sequence). CDR3 amino acids: CASSQGPTRETQYF. The DNA of the CDR3 is TGTGCCAGCAGCCAAGGCCCCACGCGGGAGACCCAGTACTTC.

The rearrangement links TRBV4-2 to TRBJ2-2; maybe TRBD2 (5 bases). CDR1 LGHNA and CDR2 YNFKEQ come from the germline V gene. V was shortened by 0 bases and J by 4 bases, with 12 bases between the two germline ends. This CDR3 is built from 16 residues. The CDR3 DNA sequence: TGTGCCAGCAGCCAAGATCTGGCGGCGGGCACCGGGGAGCTGTTTTTT. Protein product: CASSQDLAAGTGELFF.

This clone was counted once. The chain links TRBV5-1 to TRBJ2-7, with TRBD2 as a possible D gene (5 bases). The CDR3 runs to 13 residues. CDR1 is SGHRS and CDR2 is YFSETQ in the germline V gene. V was pared by 0 bases and J by 4 bases, with 8 bases between. CDR3 sequence: CASSLGEGYEQYV. The CDR3, as DNA: TGCGCCAGCAGCTTGGGCGAGGGTTACGAGCAGTACGTC.

This clone is a singleton in its sample. The chain uses TRBV2 and TRBJ2-1, with D possibly matching TRBD1 (5 bases). The CDR3 is 14 residues long. V was clipped by 7 bases and J by 0 bases, with 10 bases between them. CDR1 is SNHLY and CDR2 is FYNNEI in the germline V gene. The CDR3 DNA reads TGTGCCAGCATGACAGATAGCTCCTACAATGAGCAGTTCTTC. This sequence encodes CASMTDSSYNEQFF.

The gene calls are TRBV3-1 (or the pseudogene TRBV3-2) and TRBJ1-4, with D hard to call. The length of the CDR3 is 11 residues. Germline V gene sequence: CDR1 LGHDT, CDR2 YNNKEL (reference sequence). V gave up 6 bases and J gave up 8 bases, with 7 bases separating them. The CDR3 DNA follows: TGTGCCAGCAGACGCGGGGAAAAACTGTTTTTT. Encoded protein: CASRRGEKLFF.

This chain uses TRBV6-6 with TRBJ1-2; D perhaps matches TRBD1 (5 bases). Germline-derived CDR1 and CDR2 are MNHNY and SVGAGI (reference sequence). V was cut by 2 bases and J by 2 bases, with 6 bases left in between. CDR3 size: 13 residues. CDR3 residues: CASSYTGNYGYTF. For the CDR3, the DNA is TGTGCCAGCAGTTACACAGGCAACTATGGCTACACCTTC.

The chain joins TRBV4-1 to TRBJ1-6; TRBD1 matches at 9 bases. The CDR3 runs 15 residues. Unmatched junction bases numbered 5, after V lost 4 bases and J lost 7 bases. The V gene's germline CDR1 is MGHRA and CDR2 YSYEKL. In nucleotides, the CDR3 is TGCGCCAGCAGCCGGGAACAGGGGGCGAATTCACCCCTCCACTTT. This translates into CASSREQGANSPLHF.

CDR3 sequence: CASSSLGGAGAPMGNEQFF. For the CDR3, the DNA is TGTGCCAGCAGCTCCCTCGGAGGGGCGGGGGCACCGATGGGGAATGAGCAGTTCTTC. The chain is built from TRBV11-2 and TRBJ2-1, with a tentative D call TRBD2 (7 bases). CDR1 is SGHAT, CDR2 FQNNGV, per germline. The length of the CDR3 is 19 residues. Trimming stripped 4 bases from V and 7 bases from J, with 29 bases between.

The chain has TRBV11-2 and TRBJ2-7; 8 nucleotides agree with TRBD2. V lost 6 bases, J lost 1 base, and 8 bases stayed unmatched. Germline V lookup: CDR1 SGHAT, CDR2 FQNNGV. CDR3 size: 15 residues. The CDR3 nucleotides read TGTGCCAGCAGAGAGGGGCCTAGCGGGTCCTACGAGCAGTACTTC. Amino acids: CASREGPSGSYEQYF.

The rearrangement joins TRBV4-1 to TRBJ2-1; TRBD2 agrees at 8 bases. The J segment lost 4 bases and the V segment lost 3 bases, leaving 11 bases of the junction unmatched. This CDR3 spans 17 amino acids. From germline, CDR1 is MGHRA and CDR2 YSYEKL. The CDR3 is CASSHALKQRGYNEQFF. Here the CDR3 DNA reads TGCGCCAGCAGCCACGCCCTGAAGCAGCGGGGGTACAATGAGCAGTTCTTC.

The chain joins TRBV5-1 to TRBJ2-7; D gene uncertain. The ends were cut back, 0 bases at V and 3 bases at J, with 10 bases in the middle. Germline V gives CDR1 SGHRS, CDR2 YFSETQ. CDR3 length equals 14 residues. CDR3 nucleotides: TGCGCCAGCAGCTTGGCCGGGTTTGACTACGAGCAGTACTTC. Residues: CASSLAGFDYEQYF.

This chain links TRBV28 with TRBJ2-7; D remains unclear. Germline loops: CDR1 MDHEN, CDR2 SYDVKM. The CDR3 consists of 15 residues. The V and J ends lost 4 bases and 0 bases respectively, with 13 bases between them. CDR3 protein: CASSSLQLSSYEQYF. Written as DNA, the CDR3 is TGTGCCAGCAGTTCCCTTCAATTGAGCTCCTACGAGCAGTACTTC.

This sequence joins TRBV7-2 and TRBJ2-1; 11 bases map to TRBD2. The CDR3 spans 15 residues. The V gene end was trimmed by 5 bases and the J gene end by 2 bases; junction bases not matched to a gene: 2. Germline assignment: CDR1 SGHTA and CDR2 FQGNSA. CDR3: CASSLLAGAYNEQFF. The CDR3 coding sequence is TGTGCCAGCAGCCTACTAGCGGGGGCCTACAATGAGCAGTTCTTC.

This chain links TRBV4-2 with TRBJ2-7; 12 bases are shared with TRBD2. Germline values: CDR1 LGHNA, CDR2 YNFKEQ. CDR3 length equals 16 residues. Trimming cost V 1 base and J 4 bases; bases outside gene matches: 5. This CDR3 reads CASSQGGLAGRYEQYF. The CDR3 nucleotides are TGTGCCAGCAGCCAAGGGGGACTAGCGGGCAGATACGAGCAGTACTTC.

The rearrangement uses TRBV19 and TRBJ1-2; 9 bases map to TRBD1. The CDR3 length is 14 residues. V was pared by 6 bases and J by 2 bases, with 4 bases of the junction left unmatched. The germline V gene encodes CDR1 LNHDA and CDR2 SQIVND (reference sequence). CDR3 nucleotides: TGTGCCAGTAGAAGGGACAGGGAAAACTATGGCTACACCTTC. This gives the protein CASRRDRENYGYTF.

The chain uses TRBV7-2 and TRBJ2-1; 11 bases are a match to TRBD2. The germline CDR1 and CDR2 sequences are SGHTA and FQGNSA. The CDR3 totals 18 residues. After removal of 4 bases from V and 1 base from J, the junction contained 9 bases not matched to a gene. The CDR3 DNA is TGTGCCAGCAGCTCCAAGAGGGGGACTAGCGGTTCCTACAATGAGCAGTTCTTC. It encodes CASSSKRGTSGSYNEQFF. The variable domain in full, completed from reference TRBV7-2 and TRBJ2-1, reads GAGVSQSPSNKVTEKGKDVELRCDPISGHTALYWYRQSLGQGLEFLIYFQGNSAPDKSGLPSDRFSAERTGGSVSTLTIQRTQQEDSAVYLCASSSKRGTSGSYNEQFFGPGTRLTVL.

The chain is built from TRBV5-1 and TRBJ2-3; TRBD2 aligns across 8 bases. The CDR3 covers 16 residues. V lost 0 bases and J lost 3; bases outside the gene matches: 6. Germline V lookup: CDR1 SGHRS, CDR2 YFSETQ. CDR3 protein: CASSLARGGRTDTQYF. The CDR3 DNA sequence: TGCGCCAGCAGCTTGGCACGGGGGGGCCGTACAGATACGCAGTATTTT.

The V and J genes are TRBV27 and TRBJ2-1; 9 bases are a match to TRBD2. Germline values: CDR1 MNHEY, CDR2 SMNVEV (reference sequence). The CDR3 runs 19 residues. Trimming took 0 bases from V and 5 from J; bases not matched to a gene: 14. The CDR3 protein is CASSLSIAGEGVVDNEQFF. The CDR3 DNA follows: TGTGCCAGCAGTTTATCGATAGCGGGAGAGGGGGTAGTGGACAATGAGCAGTTCTTC.

The V and J genes are TRBV6-5 and TRBJ2-7, with 7 bases fitting TRBD1. The germline gives CDR1 MNHEY, CDR2 SVGAGI. CDR3 length equals 15 residues. J was trimmed by 3 bases and V by 6 bases; bases with no gene match: 11. The CDR3 here is CASSSTGTEFYEQYF. As DNA, the CDR3 is TGTGCCAGCAGCTCCACCGGGACAGAGTTCTACGAGCAGTACTTC.

The chain employs TRBV24-1 and TRBJ2-5; 10 nucleotides match TRBD1. Trimming at V came to 9 bases and at J to 4 bases, leaving 10 bases not matched to a gene. The CDR3 length is 15 residues. Germline V gene lookup returns CDR1 KGHDR and CDR2 SFDVKD. The CDR3 region is CATGKGTGASETQYF. DNA of the CDR3: TGTGCCACCGGCAAGGGGACAGGGGCCTCAGAGACCCAGTACTTC.

This sequence joins TRBV7-8 and TRBJ1-1, with 12 bases fitting TRBD1. V dropped 5 bases and J dropped 2; count of bases not matched to a gene: 3. CDR1 and CDR2 from the germline V gene are SGHVS and FQNEAQ. The CDR3 length is 15 residues. CDR3 DNA sequence: TGTGCCAGCAGCCCGGGGACAGGGGGCAACACTGAAGCTTTCTTT. This codes for CASSPGTGGNTEAFF.

The chain carries TRBV5-8 and TRBJ2-7; 10 bases are a match to TRBD1. Germline V gene sequence: CDR1 SGHTS, CDR2 YDEGEE. The CDR3 is made up of 14 amino acids. J lost 2 bases, V lost 3 bases, and 2 bases had no gene match. CDR3 bases: TGTGCCAGCAGCTGGGGACAGGGGACCTACGAGCAGTACTTC. Its translation: CASSWGQGTYEQYF.

The chain couples TRBV5-4 to TRBJ2-3, with D tentatively TRBD1 (6 bases). Trimming removed 4 bases at V and 0 bases at J, with 24 bases between. CDR3 length: 19 amino acids. CDR1 is SGHNT, CDR2 YYREEE, per germline (reference sequence). The CDR3 DNA sequence: TGTGCCAGCAGCCCGCTTCTACGGGGACACGTCACTAGCACAGATACGCAGTATTTT. This encodes CASSPLLRGHVTSTDTQYF.

This sequence joins TRBV24-1 and TRBJ2-3, with a tentative D call TRBD1 (5 bases). With 3 bases removed from V and 2 bases from J, the gap between germline ends came to 14 bases. This CDR3 has 16 residues. Germline values: CDR1 KGHDR, CDR2 SFDVKD. The CDR3 nucleotides read TGTGCCACCAGTGATCGGAAGGACACCCTCACAGATACGCAGTATTTT. The encoded protein is CATSDRKDTLTDTQYF.

The rearrangement joins TRBV19 to TRBJ2-2, with D possibly TRBD1 on 6 matching bases. The CDR3 covers 15 residues. V lost 9 bases and J 0 bases, leaving 14 bases between the germline ends. Germline V CDR1 and CDR2: LNHDA, SQIVND (reference sequence). Here the CDR3 DNA reads TGTGCCAGGGAAGGGACATCAACGAACACCGGGGAGCTGTTTTTT. This codes for CAREGTSTNTGELFF.

The CDR3 region is CASSFSWGQGPGELFF. The CDR3, as DNA: TGCGCCAGCAGCTTTAGTTGGGGACAGGGGCCCGGGGAGCTGTTTTTT. V gene TRBV5-1 combines with J gene TRBJ2-2; 10 bases line up with TRBD1. The CDR3 has 16 amino acids. The V and J ends lost 2 bases and 6 bases, in that order; junction bases with no gene match: 7. Germline values: CDR1 SGHRS, CDR2 YFSETQ.

This clone was found a few times. The chain carries TRBV2 and TRBJ1-2, with D perhaps TRBD1 (6 bases). The germline V gene encodes CDR1 SNHLY and CDR2 FYNNEI. V was cut by 7 bases and J by 1 base, with 16 bases left in between. This CDR3 is 15 amino acids long. For the CDR3, the DNA is TGTGCCAGCACCGACCCAGGGGCGCTTAACTATGGCTACACCTTC. Translation gives CASTDPGALNYGYTF.

The rearrangement links TRBV3-1 (or the pseudogene TRBV3-2) to TRBJ2-1; D uncertain. This CDR3 spans 16 amino acids. Germline CDR1 LGHDT, CDR2 YNNKEL (reference sequence). Trimming pared 0 bases from V and 0 bases from J, leaving 9 bases between. The CDR3 is CASSQDMAVSYNEQFF. CDR3 DNA sequence: TGTGCCAGCAGCCAAGACATGGCGGTCTCCTACAATGAGCAGTTCTTC.

The chain carries TRBV6-4 and TRBJ1-6; possible D gene TRBD1, 6 bases. Per the germline V gene, CDR1 is MRHNA and CDR2 is SNTAGT. V was trimmed by 5 bases and J by 10 bases, leaving 18 bases between them. This CDR3 has 15 residues. The CDR3 reads CASSSIAGGRSPLHF. The CDR3 bases are TGTGCCAGCAGTTCGATCGCGGGGGGCAGGTCACCCCTCCACTTT.

This chain connects TRBV6-5 to TRBJ1-5; no firm D call. The CDR3 contains 13 residues. Trimming pared 2 bases from V and 9 bases from J, leaving 11 bases between. In germline, CDR1 is MNHEY, CDR2 SVGAGI. The CDR3 DNA is TGTGCCAGCAGTTACGGTATGAGAATGCCCCAGCATTTT. Its translation is CASSYGMRMPQHF.

The V gene is TRBV28, the J gene TRBJ1-2; D perhaps matches TRBD1 (5 bases). This CDR3 is 14 amino acids long. The V and J ends lost 3 bases and 6 bases respectively, with 14 bases between them. Germline V CDR1 and CDR2: MDHEN, SYDVKM. CDR3 sequence reads: CASSLGQPGDGYTF. The CDR3 DNA sequence: TGTGCCAGCAGTTTGGGTCAGCCGGGGGATGGCTACACCTTC.